This T cell receptor beta chain was found in a study of TIL therapy for anti-PD-1-resistant metastatic lung cancer. Study background: Median tumor mutation burden was under 1.9 mutations per megabase. Study-wide results and caveats: After infusion, TIL clonotypes partly replaced peripheral T cells and declined over months.

Time point in this sample: pre-treatment sample, taken before nivolumab and TIL therapy. A single count supports this clone. The antigen is not known. The libraries were made with immunoSEQ v3. Survey-level samples got approximately 2 million read pairs; deep-level samples got about 4.5-6.5 million. TCRdb keeps only in-frame clones here, not all; method: immunoSEQ multiplex PCR. Of 45,000 to 75,000 clones in the sample, roughly two thirds are singletons; the top ten hold less than 8%. This specimen was blood, taken at baseline. The origin of this receptor is a person aged 30 to 80 with non-small cell lung cancer.

The CDR3 DNA sequence: TGTGCCAGCAGTTTTTATGGGCAGGAGATGGTGGGGCAGTACTTC. It encodes CASSFYGQEMVGQYF. J is TRBJ2-7 and V is TRBV27; the D is unclear. The CDR3 runs 15 residues. The germline V gene encodes CDR1 MNHEY and CDR2 SMNVEV (reference sequence). V was clipped by 3 bases and J by 9 bases, with 21 bases between them.